These 12 T cell receptor beta chains came from one sample sequenced in a study of blood T cell repertoires in COVID-19. TCRdb's copy holds only in-frame clones and misses some; the assay was immunoSEQ multiplex PCR. This table holds 35,000 to 45,000 clones, around nine tenths found once. Material: peripheral blood. The receptor set was obtained from a human donor in a cohort sampled during active COVID-19.

The CDR3 nucleotides read TGTGCCAGCAGCACCGGACTAGCGGGGGGGCCAGAAACAGATACGCAGTATTTT. Translating gives CASSTGLAGGPETDTQYF. The chain links TRBV5-4 to TRBJ2-3; 15 bases align to TRBD2. The CDR3 is 18 amino acids. Trimming removed 4 bases from V and 3 bases from J; junction bases left unmatched: 9. Germline V gives CDR1 SGHNT, CDR2 YYREEE (reference sequence).

The chain employs TRBV27 and TRBJ1-2; possibly TRBD1 for D (6 bases). Germline values: CDR1 MNHEY, CDR2 SMNVEV (reference sequence). This CDR3 contains 16 residues. Trimming stripped 4 bases from V and 3 bases from J, with 18 bases between. CDR3 nucleotide sequence: TGTGCCAGCAGTTCTGGGGGAGGGGGGCGAGACTATGGCTACACCTTC. Its protein product is CASSSGGGGRDYGYTF.

V gene TRBV2 combines with J gene TRBJ2-3, with a weak D call TRBD1 (6 bases). The V gene's germline CDR1 is SNHLY and CDR2 FYNNEI. The V end lost 2 bases, the J end lost 1 base, and 13 bases lay between the germline ends. The CDR3 has 16 residues. The CDR3 nucleotides are TGTGCCAGCAGTGAATTGGGGGCCCCTCGCACAGATACGCAGTATTTT. Protein sequence: CASSELGAPRTDTQYF. Using reference TRBV2 and TRBJ2-3 for the parts outside the CDR3, the full variable domain is EPEVTQTPSHQVTQMGQEVILRCVPISNHLYFYWYRQILGQKVEFLVSFYNNEISEKSEIFDDQFSVERPDGSNFTLKIRSTKLEDSAMYFCASSELGAPRTDTQYFGPGTRLTVL.

V and J are TRBV24-1 and TRBJ2-3; tentative D call: TRBD2 (6 bases). Trimming cost V 3 bases and J 4 bases, with 19 bases left between them. CDR3 length: 17 amino acids. The V gene's germline CDR1 is KGHDR and CDR2 SFDVKD. CDR3 DNA sequence: TGTGCCACCAGTGATGGGGGGACCGCTGAGATGGCAGATACGCAGTATTTT. Its protein product is CATSDGGTAEMADTQYF.

This rearrangement joins TRBV4-1 to TRBJ1-4; TRBD1 matches at 10 bases. V shed 3 bases, J shed 8 bases, and the junction held 15 bases outside the gene matches. Germline-derived CDR1 and CDR2 are MGHRA and YSYEKL. This CDR3 contains 18 residues. For the CDR3, the DNA is TGCGCCAGCAGCCACGGGACAGGGGTCGCCCAGGGGGGAGAAAAACTGTTTTTT. Residues: CASSHGTGVAQGGEKLFF.

This clone was counted once. The rearrangement joins TRBV9 to TRBJ2-3, with D unresolved. Germline V gives CDR1 SGDLS, CDR2 YYNGEE. Trimming left V 1 base short and J 0 bases short, with 6 bases between. The CDR3 loop spans 14 amino acids. The CDR3 DNA follows: TGTGCCAGCAGCGTATTCGGTAGCACAGATACGCAGTATTTT. Protein sequence: CASSVFGSTDTQYF.

This clone was seen only a few times. J is TRBJ1-4 and V is TRBV27; 9 bases align to TRBD1. The CDR3 totals 16 residues. Germline V lookup: CDR1 MNHEY, CDR2 SMNVEV (reference sequence). With V trimmed by 0 bases and J by 8 bases, 7 bases remained unmatched. CDR3 DNA sequence: TGTGCCAGCAGTTTATCGGCGGGACAGGGAGGGGAAAAACTGTTTTTT. Its translation: CASSLSAGQGGEKLFF.

The chain has TRBV5-4 and TRBJ1-2; TRBD1 might be the D (6 bases). The CDR3 totals 13 residues. The germline V gene encodes CDR1 SGHNT and CDR2 YYREEE (reference sequence). The V end lost 1 base, the J end lost 6 bases, and 10 bases lay between the germline ends. The CDR3 sequence: CASSLFSGDGYTF. As DNA, the CDR3 is TGTGCCAGCAGCTTGTTCTCAGGGGATGGCTACACCTTC.

The chain uses TRBV27 and TRBJ2-5, with TRBD1 as a possible D gene (6 bases). The CDR3 runs to 16 residues. Germline V gives CDR1 MNHEY, CDR2 SMNVEV (reference sequence). V lost 0 bases to trimming and J lost 5 bases, with 16 bases between them. CDR3 loop: CASSLSGTKMGETQYF. The CDR3 DNA reads as TGTGCCAGCAGTTTATCGGGGACAAAAATGGGGGAGACCCAGTACTTC.

V and J are TRBV6-5 and TRBJ1-2; 9 bases match TRBD1. The CDR3 totals 12 residues. The V gene end was trimmed by 8 bases and the J gene end by 5 bases; junction bases not matched to a gene: 3. Germline CDR1 is MNHEY and CDR2 is SVGAGI. CDR3 DNA sequence: TGTGCCAGCGGACAGGGGCGGTATGGCTACACCTTC. It is translated as CASGQGRYGYTF.

This chain uses TRBV6-5 with TRBJ2-1, with 8 bases fitting TRBD2. Unmatched junction bases numbered 7, after V lost 9 bases and J lost 6 bases. Looked up from germline, CDR1 is MNHEY and CDR2 is SVGAGI. This CDR3 has 13 residues. The CDR3 region is CASYRGGANEQFF. Written as DNA, the CDR3 is TGTGCCAGTTACCGGGGGGGGGCCAATGAGCAGTTCTTC.

The gene calls are TRBV2 and TRBJ2-7; D is possibly TRBD2 (5 bases). The CDR3 runs 13 residues. Germline V gives CDR1 SNHLY, CDR2 FYNNEI. Deletions cut 7 bases from V and 2 bases from J, with 12 bases between. The CDR3 loop reads CASTVLGAYEQYF. CDR3 coding DNA: TGTGCCAGCACAGTATTGGGAGCCTACGAGCAGTACTTC.